The 8 T cell receptor beta chains listed next were all sequenced from one sample in a study of ipilimumab plus nivolumab after autologous stem cell transplantation. This table comes from immunoSEQ multiplex PCR, and its TCRdb copy is limited to in-frame clones, with some not included. Of about 23,000 clones listed, 70% to 85% are singletons. The material was PBMCs, obtained in a trial of ipilimumab plus nivolumab as post-transplant consolidation. Receptor source: a male donor with diffuse large B-cell lymphoma.

The V call is TRBV27, the J call TRBJ1-2, with D possibly matching TRBD1 (5 bases). Germline V gives CDR1 MNHEY, CDR2 SMNVEV (reference sequence). The CDR3 loop spans 14 amino acids. Trimming stripped 7 bases from V and 2 bases from J, with 14 bases between. Here the CDR3 reads CASTPRPGNYGYTF. CDR3 DNA sequence: TGTGCCAGCACCCCCCGCCCAGGGAACTATGGCTACACCTTC.

The chain employs TRBV2 and TRBJ1-5; D unclear. The CDR3 is 15 amino acids. Germline V CDR1 and CDR2: SNHLY, FYNNEI. Between the trimmed V and J ends, which lost 5 bases and 7 bases, there was a span of 18 bases. In nucleotides, the CDR3 is TGTGCCAGCAGTTCAGACTCGTGGGAAGCCCAGCCCCAGCATTTT. This sequence encodes CASSSDSWEAQPQHF.

Judged by abundance, this clone is medium-sized. The J gene is TRBJ1-2, the V gene TRBV5-1, with TRBD1 as a possible D gene (5 bases). The CDR3 runs 15 residues. Deletions cut 4 bases from V and 3 bases from J, with 16 bases between. The germline V gene encodes CDR1 SGHRS and CDR2 YFSETQ. CDR3 bases: TGCGCCAGCAGCCCGGAGAGGGGATTGGACTATGGCTACACCTTC. This translates into CASSPERGLDYGYTF.

This clone appeared once. The J gene is TRBJ1-1, the V gene TRBV18; no definite D call. Germline loops: CDR1 KGHSH, CDR2 LQKENI. V was cut by 4 bases and J by 5 bases, with 17 bases left in between. The length of the CDR3 is 15 residues. CDR3 residues: CASSQEEQAETEAFF. CDR3 nucleotide sequence: TGTGCCAGCTCACAGGAGGAGCAGGCGGAAACTGAAGCTTTCTTT.

This clone was seen once. V is TRBV11-2 and J is TRBJ1-1, with unresolved D. Germline V gives CDR1 SGHAT, CDR2 FQNNGV. This CDR3 is built from 13 residues. Trimming shortened V by 0 bases and J by 5 bases, and 7 bases separated the two germline ends. The CDR3 DNA reads as TGTGCCAGCAGCTTAGATGTCAAGACTGAAGCTTTCTTT. This sequence encodes CASSLDVKTEAFF.

This chain uses TRBV18 with TRBJ2-2, with 9 bases identical to TRBD1. CDR3 size: 15 residues. V was clipped by 5 bases and J by 4 bases; unmatched bases: 5. Germline V gene sequence: CDR1 KGHSH, CDR2 LQKENI. The DNA of the CDR3 is TGTGCCAGCTCAGCCGGGACAGGGTCCACCGGGGAGCTGTTTTTT. Residues: CASSAGTGSTGELFF.

This sequence joins TRBV9 and TRBJ2-3; D possibly corresponds to TRBD1 (5 bases). The CDR3 has 15 residues. From germline, CDR1 is SGDLS and CDR2 YYNGEE. The ends were cut back, 2 bases at V and 6 bases at J, with 16 bases in the middle. This CDR3 reads CASSVTGQLGDTQYF. CDR3 coding DNA: TGTGCCAGCAGCGTCACCGGACAATTAGGGGATACGCAGTATTTT.

This clone was seen only a few times. The genes are TRBV5-1 and TRBJ2-1, with 11 nucleotides matching TRBD2. The V gene's germline CDR1 is SGHRS and CDR2 YFSETQ. V lost 2 bases to trimming and J lost 7 bases; unmatched junction nucleotides: 8. This CDR3 is built from 16 residues. CDR3 sequence: CASSLIAGGPMNEQFF. The CDR3 DNA follows: TGCGCCAGCAGCTTAATAGCGGGAGGGCCGATGAATGAGCAGTTCTTC.